This TCR beta chain is from a study of lymphopenia after photon versus proton radiotherapy. Study-level points and caveats: Authors raise, but do not show, better survival with proton therapy. Larger post-nadir TCR diversity loss correlated inversely with survival in deceased patients. After lymphocyte nadir, photon-treated repertoires showed oligoclonal expansion, especially CD8+ Temra. Under photons, naive T cells and diversity fell while effector/memory populations rose.

In this sample, this clone turned up once. Its antigen is undetermined. Method: immunoSEQ multiplex PCR; TCRdb's copy keeps in-frame clones and lacks some. The sample records 4,500 to 6,500 clones, approximately 90% being singletons. Germline loops: CDR1 MNHNY, CDR2 SVGAGI (reference sequence). The CDR3 is made up of 13 amino acids. The ends were cut back, 7 bases at V and 0 bases at J, with 9 bases in the middle. The chain has TRBV6-6 and TRBJ1-1, with no clear D. Sequencing was performed on peripheral blood, taken from a patient treated with photon-based radiotherapy. The clonotype comes from a man aged 25-40 years with gastric cancer. The chain's CDR3 is CASNGRLNTEAFF. The DNA of the CDR3 is TGTGCCAGCAACGGCAGATTGAACACTGAAGCTTTCTTT.